This TCR beta chain is drawn from a study of cytomegalovirus exposure and HLA in healthy donors. Primers for the PCR totalled 60 Vbeta and 13 Jbeta. Authors' analysis steps: Later, an analysis found 65 million to 85 million unique TCR beta chains, and 8.5 million to 12 million of these were shared. Method: immunoSEQ multiplex PCR; TCRdb's copy keeps in-frame clones and lacks some. V, J and clone size reflect that table, while D and trimming were determined from the DNA. The listing records tens of thousands of clones. Trimming stripped 6 bases from V and 3 bases from J, with 9 bases between. This CDR3 has 12 residues. From germline, CDR1 is SNHLY and CDR2 FYNNEI.

The source is a girl aged 5-17 years in good health and CMV-seropositive. The sequencing input was PBMCs. J is TRBJ2-7 and V is TRBV2; D possibly corresponds to TRBD1 (6 bases). The CDR3 here is CASRARGYEQYF. The CDR3 region has the DNA TGTGCCAGCAGGGCCAGGGGCTACGAGCAGTACTTC.